This T cell receptor beta chain was sequenced during a study of cytomegalovirus exposure and HLA in healthy donors. Study results and caveats: Subsequent analysis found a tendency for first-cohort TCR clusters to co-occur within the 120 validation repertoires.

From the approximately 120-subject validation cohort, which was separate from the approximately 700-subject first cohort, the donors were drawn. Generated by immunoSEQ multiplex PCR, the TCRdb table keeps only in-frame clones and is missing some. Among some 190,000 clones listed, about 83% were seen once. Only a few counts were recorded for this clone. The antigen is undetermined. Material: PBMCs. This sequence originates from a young woman in good health and CMV-seronegative.

The CDR3: CASRAEQGVNTEAFF. For the CDR3, the DNA is TGTGCCAGCAGGGCCGAACAGGGTGTGAACACTGAAGCTTTCTTT. The rearrangement joins TRBV6-4 to TRBJ1-1, with D possibly being TRBD1 (6 bases). The ends were cut back, 6 bases at V and 0 bases at J, with 14 bases in the middle. Germline V gene lookup returns CDR1 MRHNA and CDR2 SNTAGT. The CDR3 has 15 residues.